This TCR beta chain was retrieved from a study of lymphopenia after photon versus proton radiotherapy. Broader study findings: Proton therapy kept repertoires fairly stable, unlike photons, which gained effector/memory cells. Better survival with proton therapy was suggested as possible, not demonstrated. In patients who died, overall survival fell as post-nadir TCR diversity dropped more.

A note on this clone: No antigen is known for it.

This CDR3 is built from 16 residues. The germline V gene encodes CDR1 SGHDN and CDR2 FVKESK. The V end was cut by 6 bases, the J end by 1 base, with 13 bases between. Assay: immunoSEQ multiplex PCR; the TCRdb copy retains only in-frame clones and omits some. In the table there are 45,000 to 65,000 clones, more than 85% of which are singletons. This material consisted of peripheral blood, taken from a patient treated with photon-based radiotherapy. The receptor's source is a woman in her thirties or forties with cholangiocarcinoma. The chain uses TRBV14 and TRBJ1-6; D perhaps matches TRBD1 (6 bases). CDR3 amino acids: CASRLGGLSYNSPLHF. The CDR3 DNA reads TGTGCCAGCAGGCTGGGGGGCCTTTCCTATAATTCACCCCTCCACTTT.